This TCR beta chain was obtained from a study of blood T cell repertoires in COVID-19. The length of the CDR3 is 13 residues. In germline, CDR1 is KGHSH, CDR2 LQKENI. V lost 6 bases to trimming and J lost 7 bases; unmatched junction nucleotides: 7. Method: immunoSEQ multiplex PCR; TCRdb's copy keeps in-frame clones and lacks some. The repertoire consists of 120,000 to 150,000 clones, with around four fifths occurring once and the leading ten covering less than 50%. This clonotype was obtained from a human donor in a cohort sampled during active COVID-19. The sequenced material came from peripheral blood. This chain uses TRBV18 with TRBJ1-1, with TRBD1 matching over 8 bases. Here the CDR3 reads CASSPGTGGEAFF. The CDR3 bases are TGTGCCAGCTCCCCCGGGACAGGAGGTGAAGCTTTCTTT.